Shown below are 31 T cell receptor beta chains from a single sample sequenced in a study of vaccination and CD4 T cells after COVID-19. The treatment was: approximately 9-day PBMC culture with coronavirus spike peptide pools or control peptides (ViraFEST assay). No antigen is known for these receptors. An Oncomine TCR Beta short-read assay was used to sequence the DNA from cultured CD4+ T cells. TCRdb reprocessed the PCR reads via MiXCR and lists one record per CDR3 protein. The sample includes 20,000 to 30,000 distinct CDR3 sequences, over 60% seen only once; the top ten take approximately 5%. The sample was CD4+ T cells from blood, cultured in vitro. All receptors derive from a human donor who had recovered from COVID-19.

Here the CDR3 DNA reads TGCAGTGCTTCCCGTTCAAGTAACACTGAAGCTTTCTTT. Translating it yields CSASRSSNTEAFF. The rearrangement uses TRBV20-1 and TRBJ1-1; no clear D gene. Trimming removed 5 bases from V and 2 bases from J, with 12 bases in between. Germline-derived CDR1 and CDR2 are DFQATT and SNEGSKA (reference sequence). CDR3 size: 13 residues.

This clonotype occurred a few times. The chain has TRBV2 and TRBJ2-7; D remains unclear. The CDR3 covers 12 residues. Trimming left V 6 bases short and J 0 bases short, with 6 bases between. Germline V gives CDR1 SNHLY, CDR2 FYNNEI. CDR3 coding DNA: TGTGCCAGCAGCGCGAGCTCCTACGAGCAGTACTTC. Translated: CASSASSYEQYF.

There are a few counts of this clonotype. The chain uses TRBV2 and TRBJ1-6; D is ambiguous. The germline gives CDR1 SNHLY, CDR2 FYNNEI. Trimming left V 6 bases short and J 9 bases short, with 15 bases between. CDR3 size: 14 residues. CDR3 DNA: TGTGCCAGCAGACGGGAACCGCCCAGTTCACCCCTCCACTTT. This encodes CASRREPPSSPLHF.

There are a few counts of this clonotype. The chain recombines TRBV20-1 with TRBJ1-5, with 8 bases identical to TRBD1. Germline CDR1 reads DFQATT; CDR2 reads SNEGSKA (reference sequence). This CDR3 has 15 residues. Unmatched junction bases numbered 14, after V lost 2 bases and J lost 11 bases. The CDR3 reads CSARRGQVGLDAQHF. The DNA for the CDR3 is TGCAGTGCTAGACGGGGACAGGTGGGTCTTGACGCCCAGCATTTT.

The chain combines TRBV7-2 with TRBJ1-2; D is ambiguous. V lost 2 bases and J 8 bases, leaving 12 bases between the germline ends. Germline V CDR1 and CDR2: SGHTA, FQGNSA. The CDR3 is made up of 13 amino acids. CDR3 coding DNA: TGTGCCAGCAGCTTATCTGTTAGGGTGGGCTACACCTTC. Residues: CASSLSVRVGYTF. Looking up the rest from reference TRBV7-2 and TRBJ1-2 gives the full variable domain: GAGVSQSPSNKVTEKGKDVELRCDPISGHTALYWYRQSLGQGLEFLIYFQGNSAPDKSGLPSDRFSAERTGGSVSTLTIQRTQQEDSAVYLCASSLSVRVGYTFGSGTRLTVV.

Details on this clonotype: At one of its ends the junction is not consistent with the germline gene, which may arise from a read error. The chain uses TRBV6-1 and TRBJ1-6; D unresolved. Germline V lookup: CDR1 MNHNS, CDR2 SASEGT. CDR3 length: 15 amino acids. CDR3 DNA: TGTGCCAGCACCCTTCGTCGGGATTATAGTTCACCCCTCCACTTT. It translates to CASTLRRDYSSPLHF.

This chain uses TRBV7-2 with TRBJ2-1, with D perhaps assigned TRBD1 or TRBD2 (7 bases each). Germline CDR1 SGHTA, CDR2 FQGNSA. The CDR3 extends over 16 amino acids. The germline V and J ends were trimmed by 7 bases and 2 bases, with 18 bases remaining between them. CDR3 in amino acids: CASTQGGAGTYNEQFF. The CDR3 DNA sequence: TGTGCCAGCACCCAGGGGGGAGCGGGGACCTACAATGAGCAGTTCTTC.

DNA of the CDR3: TGTGCCACCAGTGCCGGGGACAGGGGCACCCCAATCTCCTACGAGCAGTACTTC. It translates to CATSAGDRGTPISYEQYF. V and J are TRBV24-1 and TRBJ2-7; TRBD1 agrees at 10 bases. CDR1 is KGHDR and CDR2 is SFDVKD in the germline V gene. This CDR3 contains 18 residues. Trimming took 5 bases from V and 0 from J; bases not matched to a gene: 12.

In its sample, this clonotype was seen a few times. The J gene is TRBJ1-2, the V gene TRBV7-2, with D perhaps TRBD1 (5 bases). The CDR3 covers 13 residues. CDR1 and CDR2 from the germline V gene are SGHTA and FQGNSA. Trimming removed 5 bases at V and 4 bases at J, with 11 bases between. The CDR3 region has the DNA TGTGCCAGCAGCCTACAGGTGGGCTATGGCTACACCTTC. It codes for CASSLQVGYGYTF.

The CDR3 DNA reads TGTGCCAGCAGTGACTCGAGTCCAGGGAATGAGCAGTTCTTC. The encoded protein is CASSDSSPGNEQFF. V usage is TRBV6-4 and J usage is TRBJ2-1, with D maybe TRBD1 (5 bases). The germline V and J ends were trimmed by 0 bases and 7 bases, with 10 bases remaining between them. CDR1 is MRHNA and CDR2 is SNTAGT in the germline V gene. This CDR3 has 14 residues.

The chain joins TRBV7-8 to TRBJ1-4; D is uncertain. Germline V lookup: CDR1 SGHVS, CDR2 FQNEAQ. The V and J ends lost 1 base and 0 bases respectively, with 12 bases between them. This CDR3 is 17 amino acids long. CDR3 nucleotides: TGTGCCAGCAGCTTAGAGGTTCGAGGAGCAACTAATGAAAAACTGTTTTTT. The encoded protein is CASSLEVRGATNEKLFF.

The chain couples TRBV24-1 to TRBJ1-2, with TRBD1 matching over 7 bases. V dropped 2 bases and J dropped 4; count of bases not matched to a gene: 6. This CDR3 has 15 amino acids. Looked up from germline, CDR1 is KGHDR and CDR2 is SFDVKD. For the CDR3, the DNA is TGTGCCACCAGTGATTCGGACAGGCCCCCCTATGGCTACACCTTC. It yields the protein CATSDSDRPPYGYTF.

The genes are TRBV7-8 and TRBJ2-2; no firm D call. V was shortened by 0 bases and J by 0 bases, with 23 bases between the two germline ends. CDR1 SGHVS and CDR2 FQNEAQ come from the germline V gene. The CDR3 covers 21 residues. The CDR3 sequence: CASSLALIVSTLSPNTGELFF. In nucleotides, the CDR3 is TGTGCCAGCAGCTTAGCGCTAATAGTCTCCACTTTAAGTCCGAACACCGGGGAGCTGTTTTTT.

This chain uses TRBV4-3 with TRBJ2-5; D gene uncertain. Germline V gives CDR1 LGHNA, CDR2 YSLEER. The CDR3 contains 14 residues. With 1 base removed from V and 5 bases from J, the gap between germline ends came to 11 bases. CDR3 sequence: CASSQVHNGETQYF. The CDR3 DNA reads TGCGCCAGCAGCCAAGTTCATAACGGGGAGACCCAGTACTTC.

The V gene is TRBV7-8, the J gene TRBJ1-5; 12 positions match TRBD1. Trimming cost V 3 bases and J 1 base; bases outside gene matches: 4. Germline V gives CDR1 SGHVS, CDR2 FQNEAQ. This CDR3 has 17 amino acids. CDR3 in DNA: TGTGCCAGCAGCTTGGGACAGGGGGCGAGGAGCAATCAGCCCCAGCATTTT. It translates to CASSLGQGARSNQPQHF. The full variable domain, rest sourced from reference TRBV7-8 and TRBJ1-5, is GAGVSQSPRYKVAKRGQDVALRCDPISGHVSLFWYQQALGQGPEFLTYFQNEAQLDKSGLPSDRFFAERPEGSVSTLKIQRTQQEDSAVYLCASSLGQGARSNQPQHFGDGTRLSIL.

This clonotype was recorded once. J is TRBJ1-4 and V is TRBV27; no clear D. CDR1 is MNHEY and CDR2 is SMNVEV in the germline V gene (reference sequence). V shed 2 bases and J shed 7 bases, with 14 bases lying between them. This CDR3 is built from 15 residues. CDR3 amino acids: CASSLAFRTGEKLFF. Written as DNA, the CDR3 is TGTGCCAGCAGTTTAGCCTTCCGGACGGGTGAAAAACTGTTTTTT.

The chain has TRBV6-2 or TRBV6-3 and TRBJ1-5; 8 bases agree with TRBD1. The CDR3 runs 15 residues. J lost 5 bases, V lost 6 bases, and 9 bases had no gene match. CDR1 and CDR2 (germline): MNHEY, SVGEGT. The CDR3 reads CASSQTGGTYQPQHF. Here the CDR3 DNA reads TGTGCCAGCAGCCAAACAGGGGGAACTTATCAGCCCCAGCATTTT.

This clonotype was detected a few times. V gene TRBV20-1 combines with J gene TRBJ2-2, with 10 bases that match TRBD2. The V gene end was trimmed by 2 bases and the J gene end by 3 bases; junction bases not matched to a gene: 3. The germline gives CDR1 DFQATT, CDR2 SNEGSKA (reference sequence). CDR3 size: 15 residues. The CDR3 DNA is TGCAGTGCTAGACCTAGCGGGAGAGACACCGGGGAGCTGTTTTTT. This codes for CSARPSGRDTGELFF.

This rearrangement joins TRBV6-1 to TRBJ1-3; TRBD1 matches 7 bases. The V and J ends lost 6 bases and 8 bases, in that order; junction bases with no gene match: 16. The length of the CDR3 is 16 residues. CDR1 and CDR2 (germline): MNHNS, SASEGT. The CDR3 nucleotides are TGTGCCAGCAGCCGAAGACAGGGCCCCAGGATGGACACCATATATTTT. Its translation: CASSRRQGPRMDTIYF.

This clonotype was recorded a few times. J is TRBJ2-3 and V is TRBV20-1, with 7 bases identical to TRBD2. This CDR3 has 16 amino acids. With V trimmed by 6 bases and J by 6 bases, 18 bases remained unmatched. Germline CDR1 DFQATT, CDR2 SNEGSKA (reference sequence). This CDR3 reads CSAAVASGAGRDTQYF. The CDR3 DNA sequence: TGCAGTGCGGCGGTCGCTAGCGGAGCCGGGCGGGATACGCAGTATTTT.

This chain joins TRBV25-1 and TRBJ2-5; possible D gene TRBD2, 6 bases. This CDR3 spans 15 amino acids. Between the trimmed V and J ends, which lost 2 bases and 2 bases, there was a span of 12 bases. Germline V gives CDR1 MGHDK, CDR2 SYGVNS. The CDR3 reads CASSEGGTGQETQYF. CDR3 sequence (DNA): TGTGCCAGCAGTGAAGGCGGGACGGGACAAGAGACCCAGTACTTC.

The chain couples TRBV7-9 to TRBJ1-5; 7 positions match TRBD1. The CDR3 length is 14 residues. Germline trimming cut 1 base from V and 5 bases from J; bases unmatched to any gene: 2. From germline, CDR1 is SEHNR and CDR2 FQNEAQ (reference sequence). CDR3 loop: CASSLGQGDQPQHF. Written as DNA, the CDR3 is TGTGCCAGCAGCTTAGGACAGGGCGATCAGCCCCAGCATTTT.

The chain couples TRBV20-1 to TRBJ1-4; 7 bases are shared with TRBD1. CDR3 size: 13 residues. Germline CDR1 DFQATT, CDR2 SNEGSKA (reference sequence). V lost 5 bases and J lost 7; bases outside the gene matches: 7. CDR3 sequence reads: CSAPGQSSEKLFF. The CDR3 region has the DNA TGCAGTGCTCCGGGACAGAGTAGTGAAAAACTGTTTTTT.

This clonotype was found a few times. The V call is TRBV30, the J call TRBJ2-7; 8 bases are shared with TRBD2. The CDR3 extends over 15 amino acids. Germline assignment: CDR1 GTSNPN and CDR2 SVGIG (reference sequence). The V segment lost 3 bases and the J segment 4 bases; nucleotides outside the gene matches: 11. Written as DNA, the CDR3 is TGTGCCTGGAGCCCCGGGGGGGTTAAAGTTTACGAGCAGTACTTC. The encoded protein is CAWSPGGVKVYEQYF.

The chain recombines TRBV28 with TRBJ1-5; a weak D match, TRBD1 (5 bases). Germline CDR1 is MDHEN and CDR2 is SYDVKM. This CDR3 has 14 residues. With 5 bases removed from V and 4 bases from J, the gap between germline ends came to 12 bases. DNA for the CDR3: TGTGCCAGCAGTCCCGGGACTAGTAATCAGCCCCAGCATTTT. Its translation: CASSPGTSNQPQHF.

This clonotype has just one count. The J gene is TRBJ2-5, the V gene TRBV24-1; D unclear. Germline CDR1 and CDR2: KGHDR and SFDVKD. Deletions cut 2 bases from V and 1 base from J, with 10 bases between. The CDR3 sequence is 15 residues long. In DNA, the CDR3 is TGTGCCACCAGTGATTCAGGTCTCGCCCAAGAGACCCAGTACTTC. Encoded protein: CATSDSGLAQETQYF.

This clonotype has only a few counts. The chain is built from TRBV20-1 and TRBJ1-1, with D unclear. The CDR3 is made up of 13 amino acids. Germline CDR1 is DFQATT and CDR2 is SNEGSKA (reference sequence). Trimming removed 3 bases at V and 2 bases at J, with 10 bases between. In DNA form, the CDR3 reads TGCAGTGCTAGCCACGGGGTAAACACTGAAGCTTTCTTT. It encodes CSASHGVNTEAFF.

V is TRBV6-5 and J is TRBJ1-1, with D uncertain. The CDR3 consists of 13 residues. The germline V and J ends were trimmed by 2 bases and 6 bases, with 10 bases remaining between them. The germline V gene encodes CDR1 MNHEY and CDR2 SVGAGI. The CDR3 spells CASSYERAAEAFF. CDR3 nucleotide sequence: TGTGCCAGCAGTTACGAACGGGCAGCTGAAGCTTTCTTT.

The chain uses TRBV20-1 and TRBJ2-7, with 10 bases identical to TRBD2. Germline lookup yields CDR1 DFQATT and CDR2 SNEGSKA (reference sequence). J gave up 2 bases and V 6 bases, and 7 bases lay outside the gene matches. This CDR3 is built from 14 residues. The DNA of the CDR3 is TGCAGTGCGGTCACTAGCGGGGCTACCTACGAGCAGTACTTC. It encodes CSAVTSGATYEQYF.

The chain employs TRBV30 and TRBJ2-3; D may be TRBD1 (8 bases). The CDR3 is made up of 13 amino acids. Per germline, CDR1 GTSNPN and CDR2 SVGIG (reference sequence). V lost 6 bases to trimming and J lost 4 bases, with 14 bases between them. CDR3 in DNA: TGTGCCTGTCACAGGGGGGGGGCAGATACGCAGTATTTT. Its translation is CACHRGGADTQYF.

J is TRBJ1-5 and V is TRBV6-1, with 9 bases that match TRBD1. V dropped 4 bases and J dropped 4; count of bases not matched to a gene: 8. Germline-derived CDR1 and CDR2 are MNHNS and SASEGT. The CDR3 is made up of 16 amino acids. CDR3 amino acids: CASSAKGTGPNQPQHF. The CDR3 nucleotides are TGTGCCAGCAGTGCAAAAGGGACAGGGCCAAATCAGCCCCAGCATTTT.